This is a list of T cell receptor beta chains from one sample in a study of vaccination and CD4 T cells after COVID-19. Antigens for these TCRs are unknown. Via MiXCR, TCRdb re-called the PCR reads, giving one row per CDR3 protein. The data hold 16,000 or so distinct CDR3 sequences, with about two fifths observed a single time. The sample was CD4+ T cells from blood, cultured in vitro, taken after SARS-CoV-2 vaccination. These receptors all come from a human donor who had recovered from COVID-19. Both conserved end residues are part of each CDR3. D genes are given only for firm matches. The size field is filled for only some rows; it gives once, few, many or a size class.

cdr3_aa: CASSDSFEAEQFF
cdr3_nt: TGTGCCAGCAGTGACTCGTTTGAGGCTGAGCAGTTCTTC
j_call: TRBJ2-1
d_call: NA
v_call: TRBV6-4
clone_size: NA

cdr3_aa: CASSTEDCTDTQYF
cdr3_nt: TGTGCCAGCAGCACCGAGGACTGCACAGATACGCAGTATTTT
j_call: TRBJ2-3
d_call: NA
v_call: TRBV21-1
clone_size: few

cdr3_aa: CASSLGGAVQETQYF
cdr3_nt: TGTGCTAGCAGCTTAGGCGGGGCGGTCCAAGAGACCCAGTACTTC
j_call: TRBJ2-5
d_call: NA
v_call: TRBV7-7
clone_size: once

cdr3_aa: CASRPVGLAVYNEQFF
cdr3_nt: TGTGCCAGCAGACCTGTAGGACTAGCGGTCTACAATGAGCAGTTCTTC
j_call: TRBJ2-1
d_call: TRBD2
v_call: TRBV12-3/TRBV12-4
clone_size: NA

cdr3_aa: CASSSGQGPDTQYF
cdr3_nt: TGTGCCAGCAGCTCTGGACAGGGGCCAGATACGCAGTATTTT
j_call: TRBJ2-3
d_call: TRBD1
v_call: TRBV11-3
clone_size: NA

cdr3_aa: CASSRTGVGYGYTF
cdr3_nt: TGTGCCAGCAGTCGGACAGGGGTTGGATATGGCTACACCTTC
j_call: TRBJ1-2
d_call: TRBD1
v_call: TRBV28
clone_size: NA

cdr3_aa: CATIAGEETQYF
cdr3_nt: TGTGCCACCATAGCGGGAGAAGAGACCCAGTACTTC
j_call: TRBJ2-5
d_call: TRBD2
v_call: TRBV7-3
clone_size: NA

cdr3_aa: CASSKNIGDRGVDGQFF
cdr3_nt: TGTGCCAGCAGTAAAAATATCGGAGACAGGGGTGTCGATGGGCAGTTCTTC
j_call: TRBJ2-1
d_call: TRBD1
v_call: TRBV6-1
clone_size: NA

cdr3_aa: CSAFGLAGDSQETQYF
cdr3_nt: TGCAGTGCTTTTGGACTAGCGGGAGACTCTCAAGAGACCCAGTACTTC
j_call: TRBJ2-5
d_call: TRBD2
v_call: TRBV20-1
clone_size: NA

cdr3_aa: CSATGTTTDTQYF
cdr3_nt: TGCAGTGCTACCGGGACCACAACAGATACGCAGTATTTT
j_call: TRBJ2-3
d_call: NA
v_call: TRBV20-1
clone_size: NA

cdr3_aa: CATSRDYNGQPQHF
cdr3_nt: TGTGCCACCAGCAGAGACTACAACGGGCAGCCCCAGCATTTT
j_call: TRBJ1-5
d_call: NA
v_call: TRBV15
clone_size: NA

cdr3_aa: CASSSPSTGKKLFF
cdr3_nt: TGTGCCAGTAGTTCCCCTTCGACAGGGAAAAAACTGTTTTTT
j_call: TRBJ1-4
d_call: TRBD1
v_call: TRBV19
clone_size: few

cdr3_aa: CSARDKDTYGYTF
cdr3_nt: TGCAGTGCTAGGGACAAGGACACCTATGGCTACACCTTC
j_call: TRBJ1-2
d_call: NA
v_call: TRBV20-1
clone_size: few

cdr3_aa: CASSIEGSGANVLTF
cdr3_nt: TGTGCCAGTAGTATAGAAGGATCTGGGGCCAACGTCCTGACTTTC
j_call: TRBJ2-6
d_call: NA
v_call: TRBV19
clone_size: NA

cdr3_aa: CASSPGQIETQYF
cdr3_nt: TGTGCCAGCAGTCCGGGACAGATAGAGACCCAGTACTTC
j_call: TRBJ2-5
d_call: TRBD1
v_call: TRBV12-3/TRBV12-4
clone_size: once

cdr3_aa: CASSLAYGYTF
cdr3_nt: TGTGCCAGCAGCTTAGCCTATGGCTACACCTTC
j_call: TRBJ1-2
d_call: NA
v_call: TRBV7-2
clone_size: NA

cdr3_aa: CASSLILSKQETQYF
cdr3_nt: TGTGCCAGCAGCTTAATTTTGTCCAAACAAGAGACCCAGTACTTC
j_call: TRBJ2-5
d_call: NA
v_call: TRBV7-2
clone_size: few

cdr3_aa: CSASNLAGGDYGYTF
cdr3_nt: TGCAGTGCTAGTAATTTGGCAGGGGGTGACTATGGCTACACCTTC
j_call: TRBJ1-2
d_call: TRBD1
v_call: TRBV20-1
clone_size: few

cdr3_aa: CACTETRGRSGNTIYF
cdr3_nt: TGTGCCTGCACCGAGACCCGGGGCAGGTCTGGAAACACCATATATTTT
j_call: TRBJ1-3
d_call: NA
v_call: TRBV28
clone_size: NA

cdr3_aa: CASIPSGDTGELFF
cdr3_nt: TGTGCCAGCATCCCTAGCGGGGACACCGGGGAGCTGTTTTTT
j_call: TRBJ2-2
d_call: TRBD2
v_call: TRBV7-6
clone_size: NA